Presented here are 25 T cell receptor beta chains from one specimen sequenced in a study of blood T cell repertoires in COVID-19. Produced via immunoSEQ multiplex PCR; TCRdb's table is partial and in-frame only. This table holds about 16,000 clones, about 81% found once. The sample was peripheral blood. The source is a man in his 60s with acute or convalescent COVID-19.

The chain couples TRBV18 to TRBJ1-1; TRBD1 matches at 9 bases. The germline V gene has CDR1 KGHSH and CDR2 LQKENI. The CDR3 has 16 residues. V lost 5 bases to trimming and J lost 7 bases; unmatched junction nucleotides: 14. CDR3: CASSMQKVPGQGEAFF. The CDR3 DNA reads as TGTGCCAGCTCAATGCAGAAAGTACCGGGACAGGGTGAAGCTTTCTTT.

Only a few counts were recorded for this clone. This rearrangement joins TRBV5-4 to TRBJ1-2, with TRBD1 matching 7 bases. Trimming removed 2 bases from V and 7 bases from J; junction bases left unmatched: 17. Germline lookup yields CDR1 SGHNT and CDR2 YYREEE (reference sequence). The CDR3 covers 17 residues. The CDR3 loop is CASSLPVGQTADLGYTF. Written as DNA, the CDR3 is TGTGCCAGCAGCTTACCCGTGGGACAGACGGCGGATCTTGGCTACACCTTC. Full variable domain (remainder filled in from reference TRBV5-4 and TRBJ1-2): ETGVTQSPTHLIKTRGQQVTLRCSSQSGHNTVSWYQQALGQGPQFIFQYYREEENGRGNFPPRFSGLQFPNYSSELNVNALELDDSALYLCASSLPVGQTADLGYTFGSGTRLTVV.

The chain carries TRBV2 and TRBJ2-5; 7 bases agree with TRBD1. The CDR3 sequence is 16 residues long. The ends lost 6 bases at V and 4 bases at J; junction bases unmatched: 14. Germline lookup yields CDR1 SNHLY and CDR2 FYNNEI. This CDR3 reads CASSPQRVTGAETQYF. Here the CDR3 DNA reads TGTGCCAGCAGCCCTCAAAGGGTTACAGGGGCAGAGACCCAGTACTTC. The full variable domain, its missing parts supplied by reference TRBV2 and TRBJ2-5, is EPEVTQTPSHQVTQMGQEVILRCVPISNHLYFYWYRQILGQKVEFLVSFYNNEISEKSEIFDDQFSVERPDGSNFTLKIRSTKLEDSAMYFCASSPQRVTGAETQYFGPGTRLLVL.

In this sample, this clone turned up once. The V call is TRBV7-8, the J call TRBJ2-5; D not certain. The CDR3 sequence is 13 residues long. Germline V gives CDR1 SGHVS, CDR2 FQNEAQ. Trimming left V 5 bases short and J 0 bases short, with 7 bases between. CDR3 loop: CASSPTYQETQYF. CDR3 DNA: TGTGCCAGCAGCCCGACTTACCAAGAGACCCAGTACTTC.

This rearrangement joins TRBV7-2 to TRBJ2-1, with 8 nucleotides matching TRBD2. This CDR3 is built from 15 residues. Germline trimming cut 5 bases from V and 2 bases from J; bases unmatched to any gene: 5. Germline V lookup: CDR1 SGHTA, CDR2 FQGNSA. The CDR3 loop reads CASSPLAGPYNEQFF. CDR3 bases: TGTGCCAGCAGCCCGCTAGCGGGCCCCTACAATGAGCAGTTCTTC.

This rearrangement joins TRBV27 to TRBJ2-7; TRBD2 matches 10 bases. Germline assignment: CDR1 MNHEY and CDR2 SMNVEV (reference sequence). V gave up 2 bases and J gave up 3 bases; unmatched junction bases: 7. CDR3 length equals 16 residues. The CDR3 reads CASSLKAGGLVYEQYF. CDR3 DNA sequence: TGTGCCAGCAGTTTAAAAGCGGGGGGGCTGGTCTACGAGCAGTACTTC.

This chain connects TRBV19 to TRBJ2-2; weak D call: TRBD1 (6 bases). The CDR3 spans 15 residues. Trimming took off 4 bases at V and 1 base at J, with 10 bases between the two ends. CDR1 and CDR2 (germline): LNHDA, SQIVND (reference sequence). The CDR3 loop is CASSTGTRNTGELFF. The DNA of the CDR3 is TGTGCCAGTAGTACCGGGACACGGAACACCGGGGAGCTGTTTTTT.

The V gene is TRBV5-8, the J gene TRBJ2-3; 10 bases line up with TRBD2. There are 16 residues in the CDR3. Trimming at V came to 3 bases and at J to 5 bases, leaving 9 bases not matched to a gene. Germline CDR1 and CDR2: SGHTS and YDEGEE. The CDR3 nucleotides read TGTGCCAGCAGCTACAAAGCGGGGGGGCCGAGAGATACGCAGTATTTT. Translating it yields CASSYKAGGPRDTQYF.

This clone was picked up a small number of times. The chain recombines TRBV5-8 with TRBJ1-1, with TRBD1 matching over 9 bases. This CDR3 is built from 15 residues. Germline V gene sequence: CDR1 SGHTS, CDR2 YDEGEE. Trimming cost V 4 bases and J 6 bases; bases outside gene matches: 10. The CDR3 loop reads CASSRGGTGRAEAFF. CDR3 nucleotides: TGTGCCAGCAGCCGAGGGGGGACAGGGCGAGCTGAAGCTTTCTTT.

This clone appeared a few times. This chain uses TRBV6-1 with TRBJ1-1; unclear D gene. With 2 bases removed from V and 0 bases from J, the gap between germline ends came to 10 bases. The CDR3 spans 15 residues. From germline, CDR1 is MNHNS and CDR2 SASEGT. The CDR3 nucleotides are TGTGCCAGCAGTGAACGAACAGCCATGAACACTGAAGCTTTCTTT. Protein: CASSERTAMNTEAFF.

The rearrangement uses TRBV5-4 and TRBJ1-1, with 11 bases lining up with TRBD1. With 7 bases clipped from V and 3 bases from J, the junction kept 8 bases outside the gene matches. There are 15 residues in the CDR3. Germline V gene lookup returns CDR1 SGHNT and CDR2 YYREEE (reference sequence). The CDR3 DNA reads TGTGCCAGCCGAAACCCGGGACAGGGGGACACTGAAGCTTTCTTT. Protein product: CASRNPGQGDTEAFF.

This chain connects TRBV19 to TRBJ1-2; D ambiguous. Germline V CDR1 and CDR2: LNHDA, SQIVND (reference sequence). This CDR3 contains 14 residues. V was trimmed by 4 bases and J by 3 bases, leaving 12 bases between them. In DNA, the CDR3 is TGTGCCAGTAGTAAGTTCGGAGAAGACTATGGCTACACCTTC. It specifies CASSKFGEDYGYTF.

The chain recombines TRBV6-5 with TRBJ1-6; possible D gene TRBD1, 5 bases. Germline assignment: CDR1 MNHEY and CDR2 SVGAGI. The CDR3 is 15 residues long. The germline V and J ends were trimmed by 6 bases and 7 bases, with 16 bases remaining between them. The chain's CDR3 is CASRSTAFGNSPLHF. The CDR3 nucleotides read TGTGCCAGCAGGTCGACAGCCTTCGGGAATTCACCCCTCCACTTT.

The CDR3 region has the DNA TGTGCCAGCAGCTTGCAGGGGAAGACCCAGTACTTC. It is translated as CASSLQGKTQYF. V and J are TRBV5-4 and TRBJ2-5; a weak D match, TRBD1 (6 bases). The CDR3 consists of 12 residues. Trimming took 1 base from V and 6 from J, leaving 7 bases between them. Germline V gene lookup returns CDR1 SGHNT and CDR2 YYREEE (reference sequence).

The sample holds one count of this clone. The chain has TRBV6-1 and TRBJ2-5; 9 positions agree with TRBD1. The CDR3 extends over 15 amino acids. Germline V gene sequence: CDR1 MNHNS, CDR2 SASEGT. Trimming at V came to 2 bases and at J to 8 bases, leaving 9 bases not matched to a gene. The CDR3 is CASSESPGQGDTQYF. DNA for the CDR3: TGTGCCAGCAGTGAATCTCCGGGACAGGGAGACACCCAGTACTTC.

The chain carries TRBV4-1 and TRBJ1-1; D might be TRBD1 (6 bases). In germline, CDR1 is MGHRA, CDR2 YSYEKL. The CDR3 totals 16 residues. The V end was cut by 2 bases, the J end by 1 base, with 14 bases between. The CDR3 region is CASSQLQGHWNTEAFF. CDR3 coding DNA: TGCGCCAGCAGCCAACTTCAGGGACACTGGAACACTGAAGCTTTCTTT.

This clone has a handful of counts. The genes are TRBV5-6 and TRBJ2-2, with 7 nucleotides matching TRBD2. Germline values: CDR1 SGHDT, CDR2 YYEEEE. V shed 0 bases and J 5 bases; nucleotides not matched to a gene: 4. There are 15 residues in the CDR3. CDR3 sequence reads: CASSLVTSRTGELFF. CDR3 in DNA: TGTGCCAGCAGCTTGGTGACTAGCCGAACCGGGGAGCTGTTTTTT.

This rearrangement joins TRBV2 to TRBJ1-2; no reliable D call. The CDR3 runs 14 residues. Trimming pared 5 bases from V and 8 bases from J, leaving 18 bases between. Germline V CDR1 and CDR2: SNHLY, FYNNEI. The CDR3 region is CASSKQSIEFGYTF. CDR3 DNA: TGTGCCAGCAGTAAACAGAGTATAGAGTTCGGCTACACCTTC.

The genes are TRBV29-1 and TRBJ2-3; weak D call: TRBD2 (7 bases). Trimming stripped 3 bases from V and 1 base from J, with 14 bases between. Germline V gene data show CDR1 as SQVTM and CDR2 as ANQGSEA. CDR3 length equals 15 residues. CDR3 bases: TGCAGCGTTGACTTAGTAGGGGGGGGCACAGATACGCAGTATTTT. Translated, it gives CSVDLVGGGTDTQYF.

The chain joins TRBV10-2 to TRBJ2-3, with D perhaps matching TRBD1 (8 bases). V dropped 7 bases and J dropped 5 bases, with 16 bases sitting between them. From germline, CDR1 is WSHSY and CDR2 SAAADI. CDR3 size: 14 residues. The CDR3 spells CASMGGTGGDTQYF. The DNA for the CDR3 is TGCGCCAGCATGGGGGGGACAGGTGGAGATACGCAGTATTTT.

The rearrangement joins TRBV15 to TRBJ2-1, with D possibly TRBD2 on 5 matching bases. This CDR3 has 15 amino acids. V lost 0 bases and J lost 3, with 9 bases in between. The germline gives CDR1 LNHNV, CDR2 YYDKDF (reference sequence). CDR3 sequence: CATSRELGVYNEQFF. The CDR3 region has the DNA TGTGCCACCAGCAGAGAATTGGGAGTCTACAATGAGCAGTTCTTC.

CDR3 DNA sequence: TGTGCCACCAGTGACCTGAGACAGGGGAGAGGCTACACCTTC. It translates to CATSDLRQGRGYTF. The chain couples TRBV24-1 to TRBJ1-2; 8 bases match TRBD1. V was clipped by 4 bases and J by 8 bases; unmatched bases: 8. In germline, CDR1 is KGHDR, CDR2 SFDVKD. The CDR3 is made up of 14 amino acids.

This chain links TRBV7-3 with TRBJ1-1; 7 bases align to TRBD1. The V gene end was trimmed by 3 bases and the J gene end by 4 bases; junction bases not matched to a gene: 11. CDR3 length: 16 residues. Germline CDR1 is SGHTA and CDR2 is FQGTGA. CDR3 protein: CASSLVRTGESTEAFF. CDR3 bases: TGTGCCAGCAGCTTGGTTAGGACAGGTGAGAGCACTGAAGCTTTCTTT.

The chain uses TRBV2 and TRBJ1-4; no clear D gene. The length of the CDR3 is 14 residues. V was pared by 7 bases and J by 5 bases, with 14 bases between. Germline assignment: CDR1 SNHLY and CDR2 FYNNEI. The DNA of the CDR3 is TGTGCCAGCAATGTGCAACAGAGCAATGAAAAACTGTTTTTT. Translated, it gives CASNVQQSNEKLFF.

This chain joins TRBV20-1 and TRBJ2-2; no definite D call. The CDR3 sequence is 11 residues long. The germline V gene encodes CDR1 DFQATT and CDR2 SNEGSKA (reference sequence). With 2 bases removed from V and 5 bases from J, the gap between germline ends came to 3 bases. The CDR3 reads CSARSTGELFF. The CDR3 region has the DNA TGCAGTGCTAGATCTACCGGGGAGCTGTTTTTT.